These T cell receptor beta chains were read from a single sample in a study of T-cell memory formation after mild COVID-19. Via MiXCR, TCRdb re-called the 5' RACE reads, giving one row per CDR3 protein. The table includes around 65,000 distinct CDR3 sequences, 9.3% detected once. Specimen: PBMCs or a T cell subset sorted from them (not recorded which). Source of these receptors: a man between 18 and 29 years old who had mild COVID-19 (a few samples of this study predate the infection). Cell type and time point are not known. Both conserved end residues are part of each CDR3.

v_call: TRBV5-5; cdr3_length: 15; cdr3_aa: CASSLSSTGIVEAFF
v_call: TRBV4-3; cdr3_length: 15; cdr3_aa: CASSDQGASTGELFF
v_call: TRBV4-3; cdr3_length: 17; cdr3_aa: CASSQEGGGGRTDTQYF
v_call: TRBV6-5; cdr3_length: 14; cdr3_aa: CASSYTGTGLGAFF
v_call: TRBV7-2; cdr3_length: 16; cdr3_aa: CASSAMGAPLGTEAFF
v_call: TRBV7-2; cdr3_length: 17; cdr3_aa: CASSSLLDGLITGELFF
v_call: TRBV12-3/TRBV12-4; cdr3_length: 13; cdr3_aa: CASSLDRLNTIYF
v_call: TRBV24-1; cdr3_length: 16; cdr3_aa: CATSDPGLASIDTQYF
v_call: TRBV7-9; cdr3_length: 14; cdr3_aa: CASSLRGANEKLFF
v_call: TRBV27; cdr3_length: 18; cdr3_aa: CASSFGQGWAGGTDTQYF
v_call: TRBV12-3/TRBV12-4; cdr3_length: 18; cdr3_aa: CASSLALRGVGMNTEAFF
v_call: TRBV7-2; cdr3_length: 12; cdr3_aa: CASSFRATEAFF
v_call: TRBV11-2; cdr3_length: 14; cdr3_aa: CASSLGQEVQPQHF
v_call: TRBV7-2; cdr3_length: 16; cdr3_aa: CASSTALTSGVYEQYF
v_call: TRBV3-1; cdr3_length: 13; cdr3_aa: CASTLLGTEGYTF
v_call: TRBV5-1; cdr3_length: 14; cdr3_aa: CASRGQGGTDTQYF
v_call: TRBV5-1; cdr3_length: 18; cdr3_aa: CASSSYGVVAGSTGELFF
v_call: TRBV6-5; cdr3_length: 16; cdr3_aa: CASSYRLGGANTEAFF
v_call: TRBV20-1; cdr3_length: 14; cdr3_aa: CSATPSGRVNEQFF
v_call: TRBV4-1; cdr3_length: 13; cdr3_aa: CASSPGQYNEQFF